This T cell receptor beta chain was observed in a study of tumor-infiltrating lymphocytes in primary liver carcinoma. As for the study in general: Ranging in age from 30 to 69 years, the patients were men and women. Study conclusions and caveats: The difference in top-250-clone fraction between tumors and blood was significant, favoring tumors (p = 0.039). Compared with tumor region pairs, tumor-adjacent and tumor-blood pairs overlapped less.

A constant-region primer served to make TCR beta cDNA from about 0.5 ug total RNA. A slightly modified ARM-PCR protocol with three nested multiplex PCR rounds produced these TCR beta libraries. The first two PCR rounds used TRBV1-TRBV30 forward primers with a C-beta reverse primer, nine to ten cycles each. TCRdb analysed the multiplex PCR reads with MiXCR anew, one entry per CDR3 protein. The data contain more than 150,000 distinct CDR3 sequences, about 60% of them singletons. Turning to this clonotype: Its antigen is unknown. One junction end disagrees with the germline gene, perhaps due to a read error.

This CDR3 spans 13 amino acids. For blood RNA, unsorted whole blood served as the source, and germline DNA was extracted too. Donors were untreated and chronically infected with HBV. The source is a man aged 35-49 years with primary liver carcinoma and hepatitis B virus infection. The genes are TRBV12-3 or TRBV12-4 and TRBJ2-1; tentative D call: TRBD1 (6 bases). Source material: peripheral blood. For the CDR3, the DNA is TGTACCAGCAGGGGCCTCACCTACAATGAGCAGTTCTTC. As protein: CTSRGLTYNEQFF.